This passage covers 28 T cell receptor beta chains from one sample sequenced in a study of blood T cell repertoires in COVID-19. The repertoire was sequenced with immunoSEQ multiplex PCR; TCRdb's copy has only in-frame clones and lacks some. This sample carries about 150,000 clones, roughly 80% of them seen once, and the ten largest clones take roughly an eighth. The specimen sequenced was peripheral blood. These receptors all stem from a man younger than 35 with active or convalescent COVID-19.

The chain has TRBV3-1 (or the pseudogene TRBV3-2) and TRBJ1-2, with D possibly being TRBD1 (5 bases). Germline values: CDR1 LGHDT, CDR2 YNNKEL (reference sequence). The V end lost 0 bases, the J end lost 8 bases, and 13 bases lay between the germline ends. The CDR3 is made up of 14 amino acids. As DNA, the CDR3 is TGTGCCAGCAGCCAAGACGCCAGGGTGAGAGGCTACACCTTC. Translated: CASSQDARVRGYTF.

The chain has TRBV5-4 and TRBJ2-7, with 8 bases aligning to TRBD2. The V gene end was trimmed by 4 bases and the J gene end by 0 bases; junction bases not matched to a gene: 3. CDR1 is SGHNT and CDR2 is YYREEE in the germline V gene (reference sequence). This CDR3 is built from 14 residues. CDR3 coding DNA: TGTGCCAGCAGCCGGAGCGGGGGCTCCTACGAGCAGTACTTC. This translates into CASSRSGGSYEQYF.

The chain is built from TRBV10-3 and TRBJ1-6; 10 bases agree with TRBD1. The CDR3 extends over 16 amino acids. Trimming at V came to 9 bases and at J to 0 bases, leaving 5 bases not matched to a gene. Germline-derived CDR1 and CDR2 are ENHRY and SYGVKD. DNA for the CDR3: TGTGCCATAGGACAGGGGGAGAGCTCCTATAATTCACCCCTCCACTTT. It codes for CAIGQGESSYNSPLHF.

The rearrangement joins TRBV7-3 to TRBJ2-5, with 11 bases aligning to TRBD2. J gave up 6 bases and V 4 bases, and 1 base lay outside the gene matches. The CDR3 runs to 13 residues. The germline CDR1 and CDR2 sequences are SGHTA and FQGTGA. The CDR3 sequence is CASSSTSGKTQYF. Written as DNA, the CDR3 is TGTGCCAGCAGCTCGACTAGCGGGAAGACCCAGTACTTC.

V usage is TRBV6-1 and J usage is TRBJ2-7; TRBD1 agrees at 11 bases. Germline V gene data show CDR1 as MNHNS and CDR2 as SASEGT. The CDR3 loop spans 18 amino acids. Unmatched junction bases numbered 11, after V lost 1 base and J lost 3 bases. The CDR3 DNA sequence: TGTGCCAGCAGTGAAGGTCGTCTTTGGGGACAGGGGGTCTACGAGCAGTACTTC. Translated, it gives CASSEGRLWGQGVYEQYF.

The DNA for the CDR3 is TGTGCCAGCAGCCTCCTAACTTCAGGGGACGCTGAAGCTTTCTTT. It specifies CASSLLTSGDAEAFF. The rearrangement links TRBV5-6 to TRBJ1-1, with D possibly matching TRBD1 (6 bases). The ends were cut back, 4 bases at V and 6 bases at J, with 19 bases in the middle. This CDR3 is built from 15 residues. Germline values: CDR1 SGHDT, CDR2 YYEEEE.

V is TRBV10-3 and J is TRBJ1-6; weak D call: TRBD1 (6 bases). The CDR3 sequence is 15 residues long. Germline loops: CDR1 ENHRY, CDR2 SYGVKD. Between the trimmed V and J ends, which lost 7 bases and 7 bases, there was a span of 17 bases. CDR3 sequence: CAIKGPGAPNSPLHF. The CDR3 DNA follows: TGTGCCATCAAGGGCCCAGGGGCTCCGAATTCACCCCTCCACTTT.

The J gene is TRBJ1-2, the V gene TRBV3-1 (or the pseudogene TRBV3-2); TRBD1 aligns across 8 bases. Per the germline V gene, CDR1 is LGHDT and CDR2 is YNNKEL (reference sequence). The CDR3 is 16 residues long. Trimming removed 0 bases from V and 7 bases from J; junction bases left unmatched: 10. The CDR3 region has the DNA TGTGCCAGCAGCCAAGATAAAGGTCAGGGGGCTAGTGGCTACACCTTC. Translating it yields CASSQDKGQGASGYTF.

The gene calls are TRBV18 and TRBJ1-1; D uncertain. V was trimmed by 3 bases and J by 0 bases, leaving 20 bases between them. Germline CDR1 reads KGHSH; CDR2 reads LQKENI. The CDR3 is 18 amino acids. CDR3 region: CASSPPKTVSQMNTEAFF. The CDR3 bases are TGTGCCAGCTCACCCCCAAAAACAGTGAGCCAAATGAACACTGAAGCTTTCTTT. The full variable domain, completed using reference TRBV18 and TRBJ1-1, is NAGVMQNPRHLVRRRGQEARLRCSPMKGHSHVYWYRQLPEEGLKFMVYLQKENIIDESGMPKERFSAEFPKEGPSILRIQQVVRGDSAAYFCASSPPKTVSQMNTEAFFGQGTRLTVV.

CDR3 DNA sequence: TGTGCCAGCAGCTCCGGACAGTACATGAACACTGAAGCTTTCTTT. It specifies CASSSGQYMNTEAFF. The V call is TRBV7-2, the J call TRBJ1-1; a weak D match, TRBD1 (6 bases). The germline gives CDR1 SGHTA, CDR2 FQGNSA. The germline V and J ends were trimmed by 4 bases and 0 bases, with 12 bases remaining between them. The CDR3 length is 15 residues.

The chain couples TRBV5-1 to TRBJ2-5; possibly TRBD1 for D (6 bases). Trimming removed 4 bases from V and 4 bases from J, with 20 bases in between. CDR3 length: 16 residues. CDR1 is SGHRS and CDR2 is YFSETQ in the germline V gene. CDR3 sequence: CASSRAEWGLRETQYF. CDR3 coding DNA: TGCGCCAGCAGCCGGGCCGAATGGGGGCTCCGAGAGACCCAGTACTTC. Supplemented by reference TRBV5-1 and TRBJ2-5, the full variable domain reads KAGVTQTPRYLIKTRGQQVTLSCSPISGHRSVSWYQQTPGQGLQFLFEYFSETQRNKGNFPGRFSGRQFSNSRSEMNVSTLELGDSALYLCASSRAEWGLRETQYFGPGTRLLVL.

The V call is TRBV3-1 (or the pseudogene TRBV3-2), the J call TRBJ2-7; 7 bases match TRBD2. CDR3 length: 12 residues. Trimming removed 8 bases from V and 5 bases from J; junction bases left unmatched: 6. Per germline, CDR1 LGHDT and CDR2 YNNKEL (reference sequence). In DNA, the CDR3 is TGTGCCAGCGCCCGGACTAGGGACGAGCAGTACTTC. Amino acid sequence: CASARTRDEQYF.

CDR3 nucleotides: TGTGCCAGCAGCTTGGGACAGGGGGCCGACGAGCAGTACTTC. Encoded protein: CASSLGQGADEQYF. V gene TRBV7-9 combines with J gene TRBJ2-7, with 12 nucleotides matching TRBD1. V trimming: 3 bases; J trimming: 5 bases; junction bases outside the gene matches: 2. CDR3 size: 14 residues. Germline V gene sequence: CDR1 SEHNR, CDR2 FQNEAQ (reference sequence). The full variable domain, with the rest looked up from reference TRBV7-9 and TRBJ2-7, is DTGVSQNPRHKITKRGQNVTFRCDPISEHNRLYWYRQTLGQGPEFLTYFQNEAQLEKSRLLSDRFSAERPKGSFSTLEIQRTEQGDSAMYLCASSLGQGADEQYFGPGTRLTVT.

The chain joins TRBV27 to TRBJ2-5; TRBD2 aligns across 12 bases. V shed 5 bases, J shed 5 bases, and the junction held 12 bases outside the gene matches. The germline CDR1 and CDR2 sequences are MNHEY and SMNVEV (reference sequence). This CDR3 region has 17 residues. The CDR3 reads CASSPPYTSGRSETQYF. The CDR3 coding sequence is TGTGCCAGCAGTCCACCATATACTAGCGGGAGGAGTGAGACCCAGTACTTC.

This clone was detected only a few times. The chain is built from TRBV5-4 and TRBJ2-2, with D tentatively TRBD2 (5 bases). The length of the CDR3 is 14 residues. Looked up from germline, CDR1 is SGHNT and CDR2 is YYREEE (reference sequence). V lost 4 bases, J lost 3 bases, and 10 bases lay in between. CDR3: CASSPSGHTGELFF. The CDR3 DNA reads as TGTGCCAGCAGCCCGAGCGGACACACCGGGGAGCTGTTTTTT.

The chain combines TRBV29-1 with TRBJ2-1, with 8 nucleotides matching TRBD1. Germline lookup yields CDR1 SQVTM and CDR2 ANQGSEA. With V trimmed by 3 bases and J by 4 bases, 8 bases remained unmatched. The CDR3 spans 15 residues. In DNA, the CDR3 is TGCAGCGTTGATTTCGGCAGGGGGCCTTACAATGAGCAGTTCTTC. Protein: CSVDFGRGPYNEQFF.

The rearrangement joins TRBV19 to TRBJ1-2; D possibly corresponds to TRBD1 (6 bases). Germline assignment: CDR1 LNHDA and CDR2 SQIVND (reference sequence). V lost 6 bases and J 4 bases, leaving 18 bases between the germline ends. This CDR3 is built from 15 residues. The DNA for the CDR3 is TGTGCCAGTAGCCCTGGGTCAGGGGATCCCTATGGCTACACCTTC. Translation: CASSPGSGDPYGYTF.

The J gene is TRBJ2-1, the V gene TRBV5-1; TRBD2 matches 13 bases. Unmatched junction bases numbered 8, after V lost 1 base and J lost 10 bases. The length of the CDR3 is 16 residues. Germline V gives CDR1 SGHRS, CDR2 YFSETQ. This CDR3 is CASSLPMTSGGNEQFF. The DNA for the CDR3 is TGCGCCAGCAGCTTGCCGATGACTAGCGGGGGGAACGAGCAGTTCTTC.

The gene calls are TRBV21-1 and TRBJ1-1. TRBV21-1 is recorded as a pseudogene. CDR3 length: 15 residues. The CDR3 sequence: CASSKALKDSPAAFF. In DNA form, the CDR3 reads TGTGCCAGCAGCAAAGCGCTAAAGGACTCACCTGCGGCTTTCTTT.

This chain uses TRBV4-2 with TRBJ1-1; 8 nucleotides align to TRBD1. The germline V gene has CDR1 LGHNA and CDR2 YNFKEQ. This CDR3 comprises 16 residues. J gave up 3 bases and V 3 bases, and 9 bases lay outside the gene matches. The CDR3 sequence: CASSQRAGGLDTEAFF. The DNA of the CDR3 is TGTGCCAGCAGCCAGCGGGCAGGGGGCCTGGACACTGAAGCTTTCTTT.

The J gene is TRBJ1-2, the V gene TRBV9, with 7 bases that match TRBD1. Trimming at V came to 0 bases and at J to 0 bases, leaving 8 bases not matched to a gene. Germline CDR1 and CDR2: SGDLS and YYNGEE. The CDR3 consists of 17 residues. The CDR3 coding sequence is TGTGCCAGCAGCGTAGCTGGAGGGACAGAAACTAACTATGGCTACACCTTC. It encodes CASSVAGGTETNYGYTF.

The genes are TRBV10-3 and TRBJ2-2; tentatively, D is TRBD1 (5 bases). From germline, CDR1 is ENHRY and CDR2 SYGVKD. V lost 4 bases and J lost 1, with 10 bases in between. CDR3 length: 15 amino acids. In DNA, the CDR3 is TGTGCCATCAGTGGACAGAGCCAGAACACCGGGGAGCTGTTTTTT. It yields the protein CAISGQSQNTGELFF.

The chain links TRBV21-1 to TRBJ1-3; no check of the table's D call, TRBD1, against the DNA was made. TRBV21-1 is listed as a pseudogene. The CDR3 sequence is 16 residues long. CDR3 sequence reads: CASSRLGQGKGNTIYF. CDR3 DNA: TGTGCCAGCAGCAGACTGGGACAGGGGAAAGGAAACACCATATATTTT.

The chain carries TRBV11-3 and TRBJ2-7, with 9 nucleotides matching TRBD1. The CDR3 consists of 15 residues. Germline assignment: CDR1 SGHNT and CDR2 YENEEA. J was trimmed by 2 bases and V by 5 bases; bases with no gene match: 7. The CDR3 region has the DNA TGTGCCAGCAGCCTCCGGACAGGGGCCACCTACGAGCAGTACTTC. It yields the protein CASSLRTGATYEQYF.

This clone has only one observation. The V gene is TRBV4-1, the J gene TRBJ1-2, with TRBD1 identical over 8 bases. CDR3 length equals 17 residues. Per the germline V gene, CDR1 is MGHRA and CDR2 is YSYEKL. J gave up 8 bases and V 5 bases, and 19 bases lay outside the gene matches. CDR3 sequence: CASSTYGAGGGYEGYTF. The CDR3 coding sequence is TGCGCCAGCAGCACCTACGGGGCAGGGGGCGGTTATGAAGGCTACACCTTC.

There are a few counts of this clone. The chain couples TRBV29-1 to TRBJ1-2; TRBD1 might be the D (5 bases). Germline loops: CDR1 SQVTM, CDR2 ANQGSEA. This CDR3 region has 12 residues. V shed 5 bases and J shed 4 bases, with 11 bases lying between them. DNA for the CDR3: TGCAGCGTTTCAGGGTCACCCTATGGCTACACCTTC. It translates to CSVSGSPYGYTF.

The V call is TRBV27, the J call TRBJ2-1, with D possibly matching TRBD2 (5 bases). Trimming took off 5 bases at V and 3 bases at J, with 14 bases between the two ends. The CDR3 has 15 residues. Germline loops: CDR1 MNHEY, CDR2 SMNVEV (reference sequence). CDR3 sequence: CASSPRAVLYNEQFF. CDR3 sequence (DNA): TGTGCCAGCAGTCCACGAGCGGTTCTCTACAATGAGCAGTTCTTC.

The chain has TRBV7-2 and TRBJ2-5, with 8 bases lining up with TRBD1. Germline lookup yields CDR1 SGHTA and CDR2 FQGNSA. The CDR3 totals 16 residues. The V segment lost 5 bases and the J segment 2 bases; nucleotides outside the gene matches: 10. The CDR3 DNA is TGTGCCAGCAGCATCAGGGGGCGCTGGGATCAAGAGACCCAGTACTTC. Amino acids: CASSIRGRWDQETQYF.